This T cell receptor (beta chain) was found in a study of PD-L1 blockade in urothelial cancer (dated by TCRdb to about 2017). About the full investigation: Every patient began therapy in the mid-2010s and was given atezolizumab 1,200 mg intravenously every 3 weeks. Blood samples gave median yields of about 140,000 T cells and over 80,000 unique TCRs, along with a median clonality of about 0.084. Durable clinical benefit was achieved by nine patients but not by the remaining 20. In the same patients, whole exome sequencing and RNA sequencing of pretreatment tumors were performed in addition to TCR sequencing. About 90% of the roughly 29 patients were identified as males with urothelial cancer of bladder origin, and a prior smoking history was reported by 18 of 29 patients. Pretreatment tumor samples, along with matched peripheral blood collected serially before and after atezolizumab treatment, underwent TCR sequencing. Some 30 patients had pretreatment blood TCR-seq, some 24 had at least one posttreatment blood collection, and some 24 had tumor TCR-seq. Durable clinical benefit meant progression-free survival longer than 6 months, and TCR features were also tested against progression-free and overall survival. Somatic, immune and clinical correlates of response to PD-L1 blockade with atezolizumab in urothelial cancer were the focus of an exploratory multi-omic analysis. An ECOG performance status of 0 or 1 was recorded for the patients, and 0 to 3 prior chemotherapy regimens had been received by the patients. Blood samples were analyzed 3 weeks after the start of treatment (second dose) and 6 weeks after the start of treatment.

As encoded in the germline V gene (reference sequence), CDR1 is SSHAT while CDR2 is FNYEAQ. Trimming accounts for 5 bases at V and 5 bases at J, while the number of junction bases matched to no gene is 3. The cysteine opens and the phenylalanine closes a CDR3 of 13 amino acids. The CDR3 DNA has 39 bases and is translated from base 1. To estimate absolute template abundance from read counts, synthetic TCR analog templates were spiked into each PCR. The immunoSEQ assay was used to amplify TCRbeta CDR3 regions from genomic DNA with bias-controlled V and J gene primers. Rearranged TCRbeta segments were sequenced at approximately 20X coverage. The published analysis was carried out like this. Sequencing errors were corrected by clustering and CDR3s were annotated against IMGT to assign V, D and J genes. Downstream analyses used only productive TCRbeta rearrangements and left out out-of-frame or stop-codon sequences. To compute clonality, Shannon entropy was normalized by the log of the number of unique productive sequences and then subtracted from one. Clones differing between time points or between blood and tumor were identified by Fisher's exact test with Benjamini-Hochberg correction at adjusted p below 0.01. TCRdb holds this immuneACCESS table with in-frame rearrangements only. Some clones are missing; in checked studies, unresolved V genes explain under half, and the rest has no known cause. V, J and clone size are those of that table, while D and trimming were read from the DNA. Present in this sample are 25,000 to 35,000 clones, less than 90% of which were seen just once. The biggest ten clones account for roughly 3% of the sample.

The intended sense of this specimen's time point label: peripheral blood 6 weeks after treatment start. A total of 29 patients with locally advanced or metastatic urothelial carcinoma, treated at Memorial Sloan Kettering on a trial protocol, made up the cohort. Peripheral blood mononuclear cells were collected pretreatment and during treatment, at between 1 and 8 total time points per patient. The Qiagen DNeasy Blood extraction kit was used to purify genomic DNA from total PBMCs and from tumor samples. Collected pretreatment and during treatment, PBMCs were isolated and stored as previously described. Regarding this clone: There is no known antigen for this receptor. Base qualities are not at hand, and no much larger clone is one base apart.

What the authors observed across the whole study: Greater expansion of tumor-associated TCR clones in peripheral blood 3 weeks after the start of treatment was observed in patients with durable benefit (n of about 21, p = 0.022). Because the sample size was small (n ≈ 27) and many of the analyses were exploratory, the results are meant to be hypothesis-generating. Improved progression-free and overall survival was found to be associated with pretreatment peripheral blood TCR clonality below the median.

The rearrangement combines TRBV7-7 with TRBJ2-5; a stretch of 9 junction bases matches TRBD1. Sequencing used PBMCs, obtained around atezolizumab (anti-PD-L1) treatment. This clonotype was obtained from a man in his 70s with urothelial cancer. The base sequence is TGTGCCAGCAGCCCCGGACAGGGGGAGACCCAGTACTTC. Its protein is CASSPGQGETQYF.